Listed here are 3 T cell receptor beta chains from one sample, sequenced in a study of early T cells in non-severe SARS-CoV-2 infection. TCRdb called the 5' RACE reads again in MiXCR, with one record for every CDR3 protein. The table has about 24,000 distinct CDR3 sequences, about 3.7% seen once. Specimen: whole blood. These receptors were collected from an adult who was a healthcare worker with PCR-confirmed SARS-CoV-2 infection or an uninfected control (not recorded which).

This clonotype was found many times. CDR3 bases: TGTGCCAGCAGCTTAGACGCCTATGGCTACACCTTC. Translated: CASSLDAYGYTF. The chain joins TRBV7-9 to TRBJ1-2; no reliable D call. The CDR3 consists of 12 residues. V lost 1 base and J lost 4, with 4 bases in between. CDR1 is SEHNR and CDR2 is FQNEAQ in the germline V gene (reference sequence).

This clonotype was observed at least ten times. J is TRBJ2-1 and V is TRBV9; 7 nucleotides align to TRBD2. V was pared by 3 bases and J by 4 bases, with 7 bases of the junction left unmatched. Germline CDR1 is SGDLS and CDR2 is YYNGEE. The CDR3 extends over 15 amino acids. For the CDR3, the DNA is TGTGCCAGCAGCGGAAAAAGCGGGGCATACAATGAGCAGTTCTTC. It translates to CASSGKSGAYNEQFF. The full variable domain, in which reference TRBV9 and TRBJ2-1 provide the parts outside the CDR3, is DSGVTQTPKHLITATGQRVTLRCSPRSGDLSVYWYQQSLDQGLQFLIQYYNGEERAKGNILERFSAQQFPDLHSELNLSSLELGDSALYFCASSGKSGAYNEQFFGPGTRLTVL.

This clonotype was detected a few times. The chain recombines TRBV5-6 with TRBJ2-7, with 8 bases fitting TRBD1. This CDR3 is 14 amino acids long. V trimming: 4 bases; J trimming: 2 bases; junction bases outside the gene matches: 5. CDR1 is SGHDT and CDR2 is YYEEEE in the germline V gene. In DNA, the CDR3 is TGTGCCAGCAGCCCGACAGGGGACCCCTACGAGCAGTACTTC. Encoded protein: CASSPTGDPYEQYF. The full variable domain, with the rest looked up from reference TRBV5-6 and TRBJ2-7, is DAGVTQSPTHLIKTRGQQVTLRCSPKSGHDTVSWYQQALGQGPQFIFQYYEEEERQRGNFPDRFSGHQFPNYSSELNVNALLLGDSALYLCASSPTGDPYEQYFGPGTRLTVT.